This T cell receptor (beta chain) was recovered during a study of T cell repertoires and HLA-DP antigens. The CDR3 runs 15 residues. The germline V gene encodes CDR1 SEHNR and CDR2 FQNEAQ (reference sequence). The V end lost 6 bases, the J end lost 3 bases, and 18 bases lay between the germline ends. Sequencing used immunoSEQ multiplex PCR; TCRdb keeps in-frame clones, though not all of them. The sample yields over 100,000 clones, almost 95% seen once. As to this clone: Its cognate antigen is unknown.

Average purity of the negatively selected CD4+ T cells was approximately 98%. Study observations and caveats: A non-physiological HeLa system presented antigen to total CD4+ responders. Pre-culture clonality, about 0.041, was far below sorted CD137+ clonality of about 0.4.

This chain links TRBV7-9 with TRBJ2-7, with D possibly matching TRBD2 (6 bases). The sample taken for sequencing was CD4+ T cells from PBMCs. The receptor comes from a woman between 18 and 30 years old in good health and CMV-seronegative. As DNA, the CDR3 is TGTGCCAGCAGTTTCCAGCAGGGACTTCTCTACGAGCAGTACTTC. This gives the protein CASSFQQGLLYEQYF.